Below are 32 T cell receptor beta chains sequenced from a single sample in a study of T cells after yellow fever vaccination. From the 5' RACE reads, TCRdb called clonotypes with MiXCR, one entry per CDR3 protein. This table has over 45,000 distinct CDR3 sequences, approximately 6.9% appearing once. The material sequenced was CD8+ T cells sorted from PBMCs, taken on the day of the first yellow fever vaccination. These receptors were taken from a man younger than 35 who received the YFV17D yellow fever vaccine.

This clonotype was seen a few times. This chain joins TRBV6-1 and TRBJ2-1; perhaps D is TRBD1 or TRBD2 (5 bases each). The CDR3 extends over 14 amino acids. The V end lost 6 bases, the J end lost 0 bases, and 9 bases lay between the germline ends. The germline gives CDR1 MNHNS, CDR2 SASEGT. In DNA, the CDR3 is TGTGCCAGCAGGGTGGGGGACTCCTACAATGAGCAGTTCTTC. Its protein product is CASRVGDSYNEQFF.

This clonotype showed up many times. The CDR3 DNA follows: TGTGCCAGCAGCCAAGATCAAGTAGTGGGTTACAATGAGCAGTTCTTC. Translation gives CASSQDQVVGYNEQFF. The chain combines TRBV4-2 with TRBJ2-1; D is uncertain. With 0 bases removed from V and 4 bases from J, the gap between germline ends came to 13 bases. Germline CDR1 and CDR2: LGHNA and YNFKEQ. The CDR3 runs to 16 residues.

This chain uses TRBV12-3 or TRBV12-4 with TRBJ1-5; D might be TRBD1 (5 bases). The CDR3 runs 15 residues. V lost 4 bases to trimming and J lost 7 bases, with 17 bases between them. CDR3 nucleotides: TGTGCCAGCAGTTCTGGGACTGGGGGAAAACAGCCCCAGCATTTT. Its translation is CASSSGTGGKQPQHF.

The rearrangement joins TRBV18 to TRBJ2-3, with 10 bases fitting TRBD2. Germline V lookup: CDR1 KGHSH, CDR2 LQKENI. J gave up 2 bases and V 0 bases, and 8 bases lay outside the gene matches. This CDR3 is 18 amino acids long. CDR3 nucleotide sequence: TGTGCCAGCTCACCACCGCTAGCGGGGGTTCCTATCACAGATACGCAGTATTTT. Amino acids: CASSPPLAGVPITDTQYF. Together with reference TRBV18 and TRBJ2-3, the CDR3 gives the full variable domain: NAGVMQNPRHLVRRRGQEARLRCSPMKGHSHVYWYRQLPEEGLKFMVYLQKENIIDESGMPKERFSAEFPKEGPSILRIQQVVRGDSAAYFCASSPPLAGVPITDTQYFGPGTRLTVL.

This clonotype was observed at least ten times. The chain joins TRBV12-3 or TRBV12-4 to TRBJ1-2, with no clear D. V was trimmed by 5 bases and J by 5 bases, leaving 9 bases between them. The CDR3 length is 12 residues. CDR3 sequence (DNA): TGTGCCAGCAGTGTGGCCCCTTATGGCTACACCTTC. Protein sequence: CASSVAPYGYTF.

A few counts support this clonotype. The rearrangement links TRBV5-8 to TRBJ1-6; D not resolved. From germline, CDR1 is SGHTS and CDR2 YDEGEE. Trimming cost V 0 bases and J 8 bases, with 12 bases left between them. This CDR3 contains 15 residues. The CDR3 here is CASSLEVGSDSPLHF. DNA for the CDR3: TGTGCCAGCAGCTTGGAGGTAGGGTCGGATTCACCCCTCCACTTT.

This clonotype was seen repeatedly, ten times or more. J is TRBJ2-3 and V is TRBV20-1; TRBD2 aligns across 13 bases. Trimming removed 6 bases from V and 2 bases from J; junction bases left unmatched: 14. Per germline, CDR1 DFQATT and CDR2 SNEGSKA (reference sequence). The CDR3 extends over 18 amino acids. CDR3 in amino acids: CSADGLAGANQYTDTQYF. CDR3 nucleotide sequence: TGCAGTGCAGACGGACTAGCGGGGGCGAACCAATACACAGATACGCAGTATTTT.

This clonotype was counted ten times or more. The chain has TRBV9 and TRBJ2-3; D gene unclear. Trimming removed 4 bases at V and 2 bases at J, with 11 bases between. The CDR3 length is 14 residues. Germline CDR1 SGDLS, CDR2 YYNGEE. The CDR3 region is CASSSGLHTDTQYF. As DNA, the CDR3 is TGTGCCAGCAGCTCCGGGCTACACACAGATACGCAGTATTTT.

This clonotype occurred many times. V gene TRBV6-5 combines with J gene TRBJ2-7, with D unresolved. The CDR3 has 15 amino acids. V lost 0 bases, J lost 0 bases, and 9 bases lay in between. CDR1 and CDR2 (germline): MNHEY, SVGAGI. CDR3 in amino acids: CASSYSAASSYEQYF. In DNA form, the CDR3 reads TGTGCCAGCAGTTACTCTGCAGCGAGCTCCTACGAGCAGTACTTC.

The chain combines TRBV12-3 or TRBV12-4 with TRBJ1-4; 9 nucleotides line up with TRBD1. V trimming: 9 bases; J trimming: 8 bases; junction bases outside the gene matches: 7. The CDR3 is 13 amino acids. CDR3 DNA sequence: TGTGCCAGGAGTACAGGGGGCGAGGAAAAACTGTTTTTT. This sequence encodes CARSTGGEEKLFF.

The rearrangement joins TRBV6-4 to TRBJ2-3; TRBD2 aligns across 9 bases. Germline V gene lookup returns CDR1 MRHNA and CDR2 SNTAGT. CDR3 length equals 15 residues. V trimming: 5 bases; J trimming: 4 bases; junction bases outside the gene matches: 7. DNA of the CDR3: TGTGCCAGCAGTTACGCGGGGGGGCGAGCAGATACGCAGTATTTT. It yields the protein CASSYAGGRADTQYF.

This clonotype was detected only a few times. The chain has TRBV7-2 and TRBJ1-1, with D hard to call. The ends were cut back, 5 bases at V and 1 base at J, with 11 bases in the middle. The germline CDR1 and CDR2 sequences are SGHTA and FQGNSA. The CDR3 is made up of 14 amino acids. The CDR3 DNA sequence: TGTGCCAGCAGCCCACGCCATAAGAACACTGAAGCTTTCTTT. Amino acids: CASSPRHKNTEAFF.

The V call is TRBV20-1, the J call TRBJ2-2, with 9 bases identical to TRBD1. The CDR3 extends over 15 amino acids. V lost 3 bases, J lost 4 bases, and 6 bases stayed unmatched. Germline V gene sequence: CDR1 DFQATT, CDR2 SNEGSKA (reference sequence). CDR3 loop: CSARSLDRGTGELFF. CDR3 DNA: TGCAGTGCTAGGTCCCTGGACAGGGGCACCGGGGAGCTGTTTTTT.

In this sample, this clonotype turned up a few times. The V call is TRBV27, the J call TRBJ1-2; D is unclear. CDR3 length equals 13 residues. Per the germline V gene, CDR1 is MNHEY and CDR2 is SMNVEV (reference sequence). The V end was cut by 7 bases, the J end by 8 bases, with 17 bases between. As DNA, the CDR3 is TGTGCCAGCACTGGTAATTGGCTAGACGGCTACACCTTC. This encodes CASTGNWLDGYTF.

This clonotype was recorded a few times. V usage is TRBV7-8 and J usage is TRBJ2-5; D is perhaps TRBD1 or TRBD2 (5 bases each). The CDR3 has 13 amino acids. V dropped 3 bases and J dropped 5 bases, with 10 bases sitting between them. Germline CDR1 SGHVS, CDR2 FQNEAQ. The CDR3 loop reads CASSFWGWETQYF. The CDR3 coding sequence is TGTGCCAGCAGCTTCTGGGGGTGGGAGACCCAGTACTTC.

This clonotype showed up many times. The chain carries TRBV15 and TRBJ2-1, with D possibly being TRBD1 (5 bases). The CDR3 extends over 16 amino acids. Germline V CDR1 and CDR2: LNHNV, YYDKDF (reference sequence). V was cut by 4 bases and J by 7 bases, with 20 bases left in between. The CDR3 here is CATSKMTAPEDNEQFF. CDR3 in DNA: TGTGCCACCAGCAAAATGACAGCCCCCGAAGATAATGAGCAGTTCTTC.

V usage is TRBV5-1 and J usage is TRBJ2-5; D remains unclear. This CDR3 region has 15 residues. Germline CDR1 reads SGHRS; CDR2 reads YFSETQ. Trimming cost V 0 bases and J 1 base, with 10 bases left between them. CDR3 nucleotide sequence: TGCGCCAGCAGCTTGGGTCTTAGCCTCCAAGAGACCCAGTACTTC. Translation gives CASSLGLSLQETQYF.

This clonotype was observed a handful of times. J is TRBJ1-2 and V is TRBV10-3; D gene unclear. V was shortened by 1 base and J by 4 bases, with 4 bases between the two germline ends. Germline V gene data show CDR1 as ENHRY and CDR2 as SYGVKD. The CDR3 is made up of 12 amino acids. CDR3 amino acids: CAISELAYGYTF. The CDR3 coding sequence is TGTGCCATCAGTGAGTTGGCCTATGGCTACACCTTC.

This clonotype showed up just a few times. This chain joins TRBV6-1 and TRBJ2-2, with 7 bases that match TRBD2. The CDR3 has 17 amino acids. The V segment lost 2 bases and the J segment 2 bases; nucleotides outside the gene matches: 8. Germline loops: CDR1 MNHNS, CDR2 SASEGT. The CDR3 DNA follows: TGTGCCAGCAGTGAACTCTTAGCTAGCGGAAACACCGGGGAGCTGTTTTTT. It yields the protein CASSELLASGNTGELFF.

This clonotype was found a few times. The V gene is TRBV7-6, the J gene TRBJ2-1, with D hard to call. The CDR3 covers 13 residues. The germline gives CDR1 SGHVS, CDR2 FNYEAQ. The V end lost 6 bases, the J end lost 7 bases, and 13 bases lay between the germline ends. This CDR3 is CASRPGWGNEQFF. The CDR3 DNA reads TGTGCCAGCAGGCCCGGTTGGGGAAATGAGCAGTTCTTC.

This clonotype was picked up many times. For the CDR3, the DNA is TGTGCCAGCAGCTTAGAGGTAGAGACCCAGTACTTC. Translating it yields CASSLEVETQYF. V gene TRBV7-9 combines with J gene TRBJ2-5, with D uncertain. The CDR3 is 12 amino acids. The germline gives CDR1 SEHNR, CDR2 FQNEAQ (reference sequence). Deletions cut 1 base from V and 4 bases from J, with 4 bases between. The variable domain in full, completed from reference TRBV7-9 and TRBJ2-5, reads DTGVSQNPRHKITKRGQNVTFRCDPISEHNRLYWYRQTLGQGPEFLTYFQNEAQLEKSRLLSDRFSAERPKGSFSTLEIQRTEQGDSAMYLCASSLEVETQYFGPGTRLLVL.

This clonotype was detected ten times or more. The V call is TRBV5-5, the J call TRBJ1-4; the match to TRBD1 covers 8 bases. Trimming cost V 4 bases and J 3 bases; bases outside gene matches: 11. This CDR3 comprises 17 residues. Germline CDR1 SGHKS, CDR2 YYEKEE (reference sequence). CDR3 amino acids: CASSLRGQVYPNEKLFF. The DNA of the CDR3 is TGTGCCAGCAGCCTCCGGGGACAGGTCTATCCTAATGAAAAACTGTTTTTT.

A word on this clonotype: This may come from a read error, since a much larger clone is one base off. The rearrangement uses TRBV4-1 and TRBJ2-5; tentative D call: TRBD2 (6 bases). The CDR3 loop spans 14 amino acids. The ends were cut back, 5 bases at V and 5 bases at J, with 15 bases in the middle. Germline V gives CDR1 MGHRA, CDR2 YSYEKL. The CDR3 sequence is CASSSAGGHETQYF. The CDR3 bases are TGCGCCAGCAGCTCAGCGGGCGGCCACGAGACCCAGTACTTC.

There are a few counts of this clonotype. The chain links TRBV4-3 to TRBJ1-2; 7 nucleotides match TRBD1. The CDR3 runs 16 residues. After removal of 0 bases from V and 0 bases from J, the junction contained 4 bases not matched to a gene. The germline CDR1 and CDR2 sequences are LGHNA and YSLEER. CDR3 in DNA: TGCGCCAGCAGCCAAGATTGGGACAGAACTAACTATGGCTACACCTTC. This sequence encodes CASSQDWDRTNYGYTF.

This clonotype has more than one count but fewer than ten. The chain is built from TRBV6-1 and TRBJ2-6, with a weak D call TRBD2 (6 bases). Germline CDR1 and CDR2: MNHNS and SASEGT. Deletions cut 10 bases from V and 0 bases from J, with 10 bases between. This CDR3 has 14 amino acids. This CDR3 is CATGGNSGANVLTF. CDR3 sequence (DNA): TGTGCCACCGGCGGGAACTCTGGGGCCAACGTCCTGACTTTC.

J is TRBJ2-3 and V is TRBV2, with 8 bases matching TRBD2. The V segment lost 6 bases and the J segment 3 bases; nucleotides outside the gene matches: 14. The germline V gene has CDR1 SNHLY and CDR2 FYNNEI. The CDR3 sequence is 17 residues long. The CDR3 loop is CASRSGGRGFRTDTQYF. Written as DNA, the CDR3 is TGTGCCAGCAGGAGCGGGGGCCGGGGATTTAGAACAGATACGCAGTATTTT.

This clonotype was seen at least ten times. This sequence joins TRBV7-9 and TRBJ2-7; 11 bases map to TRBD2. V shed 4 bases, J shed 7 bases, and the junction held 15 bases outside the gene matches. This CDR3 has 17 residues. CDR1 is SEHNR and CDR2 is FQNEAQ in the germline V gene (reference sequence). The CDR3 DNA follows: TGTGCCAGCAGCTCCCAATCCGTCCTAGCGGGGGGTGAAGAGCAGTACTTC. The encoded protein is CASSSQSVLAGGEEQYF.

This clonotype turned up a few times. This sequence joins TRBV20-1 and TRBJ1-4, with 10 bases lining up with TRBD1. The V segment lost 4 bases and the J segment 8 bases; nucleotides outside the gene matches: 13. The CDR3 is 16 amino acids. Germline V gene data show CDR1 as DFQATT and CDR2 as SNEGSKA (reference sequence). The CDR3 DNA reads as TGCAGTGCTACCCAGACCTTAGACAGGGGGCGCGAAAAACTGTTTTTT. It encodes CSATQTLDRGREKLFF.

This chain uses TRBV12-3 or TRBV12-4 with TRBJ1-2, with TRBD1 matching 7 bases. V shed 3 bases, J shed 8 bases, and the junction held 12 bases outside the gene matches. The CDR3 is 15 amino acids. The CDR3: CASSFLDRESIGYTF. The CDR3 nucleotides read TGTGCCAGCAGTTTTCTAGACAGGGAGAGTATCGGCTACACCTTC.

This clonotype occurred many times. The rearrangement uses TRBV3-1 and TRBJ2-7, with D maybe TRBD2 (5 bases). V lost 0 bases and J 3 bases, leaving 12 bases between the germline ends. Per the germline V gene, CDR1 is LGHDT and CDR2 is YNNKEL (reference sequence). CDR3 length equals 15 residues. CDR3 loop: CASSQDIRGSYEQYF. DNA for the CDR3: TGTGCCAGCAGCCAAGATATACGGGGAAGCTACGAGCAGTACTTC.

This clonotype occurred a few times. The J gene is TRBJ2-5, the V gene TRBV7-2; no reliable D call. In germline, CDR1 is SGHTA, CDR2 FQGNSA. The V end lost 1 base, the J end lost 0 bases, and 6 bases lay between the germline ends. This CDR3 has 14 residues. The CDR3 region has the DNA TGTGCCAGCAGCTTAGGGACGGACCAAGAGACCCAGTACTTC. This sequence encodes CASSLGTDQETQYF.

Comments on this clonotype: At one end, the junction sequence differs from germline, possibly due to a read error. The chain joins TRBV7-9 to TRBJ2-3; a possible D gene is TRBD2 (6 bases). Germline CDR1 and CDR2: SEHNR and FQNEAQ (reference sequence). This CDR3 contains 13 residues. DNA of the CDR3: TGTGCCAGCAGTTCGGGGGAAGGAGATACGCACTATTTT. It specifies CASSSGEGDTHYF.